This T cell receptor beta chain emerged from a study of T cell responses to AZD1222 COVID-19 vaccine (dated by TCRdb to about 2021). Regarding the study in general: Because spike-specific TCR depth and breadth did not differ between the two schedules, AZD1222 recipients who got a second dose at roughly 4 weeks were pooled with those who got a second dose at roughly 12 weeks. Trial participants were enrolled into age subgroups of 18-55, 56-69 and 70-plus years, which contained about 150, 27 and 61 TCR-sequenced participants, respectively. TCR sequencing was performed for roughly 250 trial participants, of whom around 200 were given two doses of AZD1222 and some 26 were given two doses of MenACWY control vaccine. General study outcomes and caveats: Participants were mostly white British and included more females than males, and it was suggested by the authors that clonal diversity may have been underestimated. CD4 TCRs associated with the vaccine covered the entire spike protein, and the dominant responses were in regions 160-218 and 743-854. Because no day 14 peak-response samples were available, the repertoires could be characterized only after the peak T cell response. Reportedly, close to half of the unique spike-specific TCRs recognized epitopes lying outside the regions that are mutated in the B.1.351 and B.1.1.7 variants. Only five to seven AZD1222 recipients were SARS-CoV-2 seropositive at baseline, limiting conclusions about previously exposed vaccinees. After two AZD1222 doses, both the breadth and the depth of spike-specific TCRs were significantly higher than at day 0 and than in MenACWY recipients. In the small 56-69-year group, the increase in depth fell short of significance, most likely because of low power.

A note on this clone: No antigen is known for it. Base qualities are not recorded, but no much larger clone differs from it by a single base.

This sample's time point label indicates: baseline before first vaccination. Vaccinee samples were obtained from the UK trials COV001 and COV002, which included a single-blind randomized controlled phase 2/3 trial of AZD1222 (ChAdOx1 nCoV-19) in healthy adults. For TCRbeta chain sequencing, PBMC samples were collected from trial participants at day 0 and at day 28 after the second dose. The CDR3, cysteine through phenylalanine, is 18 amino acids long. The DNA shown is the 54-base CDR3, in frame from base 1. The junction carries 22 bases between V and J, which are trimmed by 4 bases and 3 bases respectively. CDR1 and CDR2, per the germline V gene, are SGHTS and YDEGEE. The CDR3 regions of human TCRbeta chains were analyzed by immunosequencing. In the original analysis: Repertoire TCRs were checked for matches against a reference library of SARS-CoV-2-specific TCRs that had been generated using the MIRA antigen-specificity platform. Breadth meant the fraction of unique TCRs that were SARS-CoV-2-associated, whereas depth meant the fraction of total T cells that were SARS-CoV-2-associated. Using the MIRA data, each spike-specific TCR was assigned both to the spike region to which the TCR was reactive and to a CD4 or CD8 class. Log10-transformed breadth and depth values were compared by one-way ANOVA with Sidak's multiple comparisons tests. TCRdb took this table from immuneACCESS and kept in-frame rearrangements with V and J called. Such tables lack part of the clones; where checked against another copy, unresolved V genes explain under half of the gap, and the rest is unexplained. V and J calls and clone size are those listed in that table; D and trimming were worked out from the DNA. This sample holds roughly 190,000 clones; approximately 90% were observed only once. The ten largest make up more than 0.75% of the sample.

The receptor chain draws on TRBV5-8 and TRBJ2-2; perhaps TRBD2 is the D gene, with 6 bases matching. The sequences come from peripheral blood, collected on day 0 of AZD1222 vaccination. The clonotype originates from an adult in good health. The sequenced DNA: TGTGCCAGCAGCGGACCGTTCGGGGGAAGCCACTACACCGGGGAGCTGTTTTTT. Translated, it gives CASSGPFGGSHYTGELFF.